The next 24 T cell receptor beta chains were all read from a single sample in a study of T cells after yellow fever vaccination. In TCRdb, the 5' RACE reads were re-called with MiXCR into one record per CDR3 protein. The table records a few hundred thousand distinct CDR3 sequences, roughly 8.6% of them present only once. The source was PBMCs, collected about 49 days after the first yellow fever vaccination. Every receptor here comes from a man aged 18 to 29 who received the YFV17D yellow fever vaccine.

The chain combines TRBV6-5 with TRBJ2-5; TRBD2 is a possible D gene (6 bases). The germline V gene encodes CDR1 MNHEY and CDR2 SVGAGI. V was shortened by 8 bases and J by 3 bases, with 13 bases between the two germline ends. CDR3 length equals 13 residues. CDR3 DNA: TGTGCCAGCCTGGTTCCGGGGGAAGAGACCCAGTACTTC. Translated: CASLVPGEETQYF.

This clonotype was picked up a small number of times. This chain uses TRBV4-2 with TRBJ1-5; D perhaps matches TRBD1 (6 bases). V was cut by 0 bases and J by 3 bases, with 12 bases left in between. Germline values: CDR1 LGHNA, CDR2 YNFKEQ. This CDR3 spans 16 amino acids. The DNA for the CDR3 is TGTGCCAGCAGCCAAGAAATTGGACAGCCCAATCAGCCCCAGCATTTT. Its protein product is CASSQEIGQPNQPQHF.

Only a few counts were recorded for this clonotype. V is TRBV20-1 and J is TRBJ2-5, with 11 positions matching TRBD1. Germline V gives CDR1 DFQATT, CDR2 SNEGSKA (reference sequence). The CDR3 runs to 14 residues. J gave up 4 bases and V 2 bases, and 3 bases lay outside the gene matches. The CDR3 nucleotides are TGCAGTGCTAGACCCGGGACAGGGGGAGAGACCCAGTACTTC. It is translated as CSARPGTGGETQYF.

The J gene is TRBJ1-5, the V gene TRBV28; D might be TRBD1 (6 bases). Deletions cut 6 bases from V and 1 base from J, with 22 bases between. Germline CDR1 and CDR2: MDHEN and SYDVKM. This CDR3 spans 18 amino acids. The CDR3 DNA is TGTGCCAGCAGCTTACCGATGGGGGGCTGGGGGAGCAATCAGCCCCAGCATTTT. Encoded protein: CASSLPMGGWGSNQPQHF.

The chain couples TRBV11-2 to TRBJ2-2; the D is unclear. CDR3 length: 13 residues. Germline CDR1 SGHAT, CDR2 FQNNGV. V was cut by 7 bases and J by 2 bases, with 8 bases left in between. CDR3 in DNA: TGTGCCAGCAACCCGTACAACACCGGGGAGCTGTTTTTT. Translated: CASNPYNTGELFF.

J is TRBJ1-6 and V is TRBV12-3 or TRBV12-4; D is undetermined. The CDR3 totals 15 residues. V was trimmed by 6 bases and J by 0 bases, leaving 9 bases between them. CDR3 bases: TGTGCCAGCAGCTTGAGATACTCCTATAATTCACCCCTCCACTTT. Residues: CASSLRYSYNSPLHF.

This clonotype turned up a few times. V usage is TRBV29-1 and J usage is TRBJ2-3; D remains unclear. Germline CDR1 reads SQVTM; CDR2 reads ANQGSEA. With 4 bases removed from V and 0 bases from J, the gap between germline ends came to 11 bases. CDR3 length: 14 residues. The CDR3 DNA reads TGCAGCGTTGGGGCTAACCCTAGCACAGATACGCAGTATTTT. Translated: CSVGANPSTDTQYF.

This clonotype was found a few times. The chain's CDR3 is CASGQGKGTQYF. CDR3 in DNA: TGTGCCAGCGGACAGGGGAAGGGTACGCAGTATTTT. The chain couples TRBV2 to TRBJ2-3; 9 bases map to TRBD1. The V segment lost 8 bases and the J segment 8 bases; nucleotides outside the gene matches: 5. CDR1 and CDR2 (germline): SNHLY, FYNNEI. The length of the CDR3 is 12 residues.

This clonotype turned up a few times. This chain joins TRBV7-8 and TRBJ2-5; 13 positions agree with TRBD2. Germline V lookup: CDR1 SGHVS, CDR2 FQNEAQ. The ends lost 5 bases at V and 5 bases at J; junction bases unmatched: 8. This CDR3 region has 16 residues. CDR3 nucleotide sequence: TGTGCCAGCAGCCTGCCACTAGCGGGGGGGCTGGAGACCCAGTACTTC. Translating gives CASSLPLAGGLETQYF.

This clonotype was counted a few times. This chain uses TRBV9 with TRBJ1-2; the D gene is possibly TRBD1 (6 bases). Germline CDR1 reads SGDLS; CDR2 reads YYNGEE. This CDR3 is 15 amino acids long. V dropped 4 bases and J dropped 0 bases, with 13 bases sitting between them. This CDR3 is CASSPWTVANYGYTF. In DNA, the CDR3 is TGTGCCAGCAGCCCATGGACAGTTGCTAACTATGGCTACACCTTC.

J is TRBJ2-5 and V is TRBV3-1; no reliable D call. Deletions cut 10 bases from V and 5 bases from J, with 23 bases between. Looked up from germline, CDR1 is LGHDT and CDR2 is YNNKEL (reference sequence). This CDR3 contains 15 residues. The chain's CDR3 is CATCQGEVAVETQYF. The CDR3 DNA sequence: TGTGCCACCTGCCAAGGAGAGGTAGCCGTCGAGACCCAGTACTTC.

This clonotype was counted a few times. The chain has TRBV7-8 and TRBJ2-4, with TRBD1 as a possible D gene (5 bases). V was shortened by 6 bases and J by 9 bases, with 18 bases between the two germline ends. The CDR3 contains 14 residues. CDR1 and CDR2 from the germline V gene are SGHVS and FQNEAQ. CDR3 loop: CASSLDRGGVIQYF. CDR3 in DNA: TGTGCCAGCAGTTTGGATAGGGGTGGGGTCATTCAGTACTTC.

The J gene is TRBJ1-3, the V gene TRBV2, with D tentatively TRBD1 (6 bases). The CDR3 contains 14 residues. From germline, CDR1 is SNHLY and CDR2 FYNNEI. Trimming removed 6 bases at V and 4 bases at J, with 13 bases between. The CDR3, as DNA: TGTGCCAGCAGACAGGGTTTTGGAGGAAACACCATATATTTT. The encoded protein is CASRQGFGGNTIYF. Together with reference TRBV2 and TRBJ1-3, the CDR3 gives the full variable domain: EPEVTQTPSHQVTQMGQEVILRCVPISNHLYFYWYRQILGQKVEFLVSFYNNEISEKSEIFDDQFSVERPDGSNFTLKIRSTKLEDSAMYFCASRQGFGGNTIYFGEGSWLTVV.

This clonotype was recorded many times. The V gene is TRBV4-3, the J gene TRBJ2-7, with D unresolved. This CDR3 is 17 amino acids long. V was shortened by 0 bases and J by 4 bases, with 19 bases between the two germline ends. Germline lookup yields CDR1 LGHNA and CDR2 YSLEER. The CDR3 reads CASSQDRGHLNAYEQYF. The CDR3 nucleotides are TGCGCCAGCAGCCAAGATCGAGGCCACCTGAACGCATACGAGCAGTACTTC.

The CDR3 DNA reads as TGTGCCAGTATAGGGGCTGAAGCTGGAAACACCATATATTTT. The encoded protein is CASIGAEAGNTIYF. The V gene is TRBV19, the J gene TRBJ1-3, with D perhaps TRBD1 (5 bases). V lost 7 bases to trimming and J lost 2 bases, with 12 bases between them. The germline gives CDR1 LNHDA, CDR2 SQIVND (reference sequence). The CDR3 has 14 residues.

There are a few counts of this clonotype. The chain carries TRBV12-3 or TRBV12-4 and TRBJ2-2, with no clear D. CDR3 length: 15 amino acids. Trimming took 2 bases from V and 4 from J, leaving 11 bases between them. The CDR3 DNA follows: TGTGCCAGCAGTTTATTTTTCAGGCGCACCGGGGAGCTGTTTTTT. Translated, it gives CASSLFFRRTGELFF.

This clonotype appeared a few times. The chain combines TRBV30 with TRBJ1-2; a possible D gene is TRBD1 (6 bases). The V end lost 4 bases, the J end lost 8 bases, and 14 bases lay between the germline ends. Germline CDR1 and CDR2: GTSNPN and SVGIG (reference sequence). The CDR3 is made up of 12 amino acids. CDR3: CAWTLTGSGYTF. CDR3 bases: TGTGCCTGGACCTTAACAGGGAGCGGCTACACCTTC.

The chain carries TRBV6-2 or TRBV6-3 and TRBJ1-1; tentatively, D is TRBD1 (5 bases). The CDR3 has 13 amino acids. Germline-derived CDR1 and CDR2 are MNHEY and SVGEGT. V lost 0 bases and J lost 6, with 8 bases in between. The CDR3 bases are TGTGCCAGCAGTTACTCCAAAGGGGCTGAAGCTTTCTTT. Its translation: CASSYSKGAEAFF.

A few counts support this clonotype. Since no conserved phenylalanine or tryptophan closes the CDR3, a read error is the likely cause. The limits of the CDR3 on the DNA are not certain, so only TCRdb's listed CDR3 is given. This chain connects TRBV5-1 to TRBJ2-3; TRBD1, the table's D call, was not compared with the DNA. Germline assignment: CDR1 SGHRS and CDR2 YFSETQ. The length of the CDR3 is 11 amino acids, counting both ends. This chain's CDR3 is CASSLEVWGKG.

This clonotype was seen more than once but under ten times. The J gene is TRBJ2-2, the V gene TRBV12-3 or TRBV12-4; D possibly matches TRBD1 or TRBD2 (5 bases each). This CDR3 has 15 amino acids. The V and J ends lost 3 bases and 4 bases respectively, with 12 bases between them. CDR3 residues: CASSFQGGGTGELFF. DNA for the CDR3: TGTGCCAGCAGTTTTCAGGGCGGAGGCACCGGGGAGCTGTTTTTT.

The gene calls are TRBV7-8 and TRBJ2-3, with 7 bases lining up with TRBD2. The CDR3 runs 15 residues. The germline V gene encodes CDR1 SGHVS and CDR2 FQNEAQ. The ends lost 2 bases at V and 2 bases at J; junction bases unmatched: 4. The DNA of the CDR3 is TGTGCCAGCAGCTTATTGCTAGCGGACACAGATACGCAGTATTTT. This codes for CASSLLLADTDTQYF.

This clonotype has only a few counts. In DNA form, the CDR3 reads TGCGCCAGCAGCTGGACCAGGACTAGCGGGACCGGTTTTCAGTTCTTC. Translated, it gives CASSWTRTSGTGFQFF. The chain joins TRBV5-1 to TRBJ2-1, with TRBD2 matching over 12 bases. The germline V gene encodes CDR1 SGHRS and CDR2 YFSETQ. The trim removed 3 bases at V and 13 bases at J, leaving 14 bases unmatched. This CDR3 spans 16 amino acids. The variable domain in full, completed from reference TRBV5-1 and TRBJ2-1, reads KAGVTQTPRYLIKTRGQQVTLSCSPISGHRSVSWYQQTPGQGLQFLFEYFSETQRNKGNFPGRFSGRQFSNSRSEMNVSTLELGDSALYLCASSWTRTSGTGFQFFGPGTRLTVL.

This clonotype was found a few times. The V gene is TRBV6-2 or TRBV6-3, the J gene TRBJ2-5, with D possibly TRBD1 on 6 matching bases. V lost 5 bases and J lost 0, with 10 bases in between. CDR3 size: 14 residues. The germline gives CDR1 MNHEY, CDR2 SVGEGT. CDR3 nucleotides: TGTGCCAGCAGTGCGACAGGATACCAAGAGACCCAGTACTTC. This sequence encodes CASSATGYQETQYF.

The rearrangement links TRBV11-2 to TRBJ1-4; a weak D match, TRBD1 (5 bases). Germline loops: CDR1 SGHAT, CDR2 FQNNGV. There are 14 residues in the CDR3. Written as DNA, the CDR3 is TGTGCAACGGGGCAGTGGGCAACTAATGAAAAACTGTTTTTT. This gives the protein CATGQWATNEKLFF.